This entry concerns a single TCR beta chain. Its antigen is not identified. The data belong to a study of cytomegalovirus exposure and HLA in healthy donors. Background on the study: The roughly 700 first-cohort repertoires shared a platform with the 120 or so validation repertoires, as reported in a later analysis. Overall study results and limits: Most TCRs appeared rarely, but some public TCRs recurred in many donors. Overall, some 160 TCR beta chains were annotated as cytomegalovirus-associated. There were three CMV-associated chains whose specificity for CMV antigens was confirmed in vitro.

The CDR3 covers 15 residues. Germline V gene data show CDR1 as SGHVS and CDR2 as FQNEAQ. V lost 4 bases to trimming and J lost 0 bases, with 12 bases between them. The assay was immunoSEQ multiplex PCR, and TCRdb's table has in-frame clones only and misses some. Seen here are about 240,000 clones, around 88% observed once, and the top ten hold 1% to 1.5%. V and J are TRBV7-8 and TRBJ1-1; a weak D match, TRBD1 (5 bases). Sequenced material: PBMCs. The sequence was collected from a woman aged 25 to 39 in good health and CMV-seropositive. In nucleotides, the CDR3 is TGTGCCAGCAGCTCCCGACAGAACATGAACACTGAAGCTTTCTTT. As protein: CASSSRQNMNTEAFF.